The source of this TCR beta chain is a study of T-cell memory formation after mild COVID-19 (dated by TCRdb to the early 2020s). Background for the entire study: TCR sequence clusters from the two donors were largely donor specific. In a couple of donors, T-cell clones that expanded and contracted after mild COVID-19 were followed by sequencing TCRalpha and TCRbeta repertoires longitudinally. The cohort comprised two young, previously healthy adult volunteers, one female and one male. What the authors observed across the whole study: The second-wave clones that peaked on day 37 were not confirmed to be SARS-CoV-2 specific. Some responding clones were detected in pre-infection memory, suggesting pre-existing cross-reactive memory T cells joined the SARS-CoV-2 response. Contracting CD4+ clones were located mainly in the CM and EM memory subsets, whereas CD8+ clones were found to be enriched in EMRA. Clones contracting from day 15 to 85 had balanced CD4/CD8 phenotypes, while a second wave expanding from day 15 to 37 was biased towards CD4+. The study covered only a couple of mild cases, and larger cohorts including severe cases with pre-infection samples were considered necessary.

The run used an Illumina NovaSeq 6000. Using 5'RACE with constant-segment primers, TCRalpha and TCRbeta cDNA libraries were constructed, with sample barcodes and unique molecular identifiers added in the process. RNA was extracted from every sample with Trizol reagent. The libraries were amplified in two PCR steps, and the second step added a second sample barcode and Illumina TruSeq adapters. Sequencing of the libraries was done on an Illumina NovaSeq, producing 2 x 150 bp paired-end reads. Under the source paper's analysis protocol: With migec v1.2.7, reads were demultiplexed and then collapsed into UMI-guided consensus sequences. Using mixcr v2.1.11, UMI consensuses were aligned to TRA and TRB V and J templates and then assembled into clonotypes. A clonotype was counted as expanded or contracted only when both edgeR and NoisET called the clonotype significant, with the noise models trained on biological replicates. For edgeR calls, a false discovery rate-adjusted p below 0.01 and a log2 fold-change threshold of 1 were applied. As an exploratory analysis of dynamics, max-normalized trajectories of the 1000 most abundant clonotypes were examined by PCA with hierarchical clustering. Separately sequenced CD4+ and CD8+ repertoires were used to assign a CD4 or CD8 phenotype to each responding clone. The public sequencing data were trimmed at Q25 with fastp and processed into clonotypes with MiXCR by TCRdb, which kept only in-frame beta chains. All rows with the same CDR3 protein become a single entry with the most common DNA and genes. The authors' filters were not applied to this entry. The table for this sample lists around 390,000 distinct CDR3 sequences; more than 15% of them were counted only once. Clones ranked in the top ten supply roughly 21% of the sample.

On this clonotype: It has no known antigen specificity. Nothing much larger sits one base from this clone, and base qualities are not available.

Ficoll-Paque density gradient centrifugation was the method used to isolate PBMCs. The germline V end is reduced by 2 bases and the J end by 9 bases; junction bases left unmatched: 6. As encoded in the germline V gene (reference sequence), CDR1 is LGHDT while CDR2 is YNNKEL. The CDR3 goes from the cysteine to the phenylalanine over 14 residues. Kept here is only the CDR3 DNA, which spans 42 bases and is read in frame from base 1. The rearrangement joined TRBV3-1 to TRBJ2-3, and 9 junction bases match TRBD1. The specimen was PBMCs or a T cell subset sorted from them (not recorded which). The receptor was isolated from a man between 18 and 35 years old who had mild COVID-19 (a few samples of this study predate the infection). The sample titles of this study are shuffled in the database, so cell type and time point are left out; the donor was told from shared clones. The CDR3 reads CASSQPTGGPTQYF. The bases are TGTGCCAGCAGCCAACCTACAGGGGGCCCAACGCAGTATTTT.